Listed below are T cell receptor beta chains from one sample, sequenced in a study of CD8+ T cells in alopecia areata. Sequenced by immunoSEQ multiplex PCR; TCRdb stores in-frame clones only, minus some. The data show 150,000 to 200,000 clones, about 60% seen once. The sequences come from CD8+ T cells sorted from blood, collected at week 24, from a patient treated with tofacitinib. The source of these receptors is a human donor with alopecia areata. CDR3s include the opening cysteine and the closing phenylalanine or tryptophan. Fields, in order: D gene, V gene, J gene, clone size, CDR3 protein, CDR3 DNA. D genes are given only for firm matches. The size field is filled for only some rows; it gives once, few, many or a size class.

TRBD1	TRBV2	TRBJ1-6	few	CASSARGASYNSPLHF	TGTGCCAGCAGCGCCAGGGGGGCTTCCTATAATTCACCCCTCCACTTT
NA	TRBV6-5	TRBJ1-2	NA	CASSYGPGGYGYTF	TGTGCCAGCAGTTACGGACCTGGGGGCTATGGCTACACCTTC
NA	TRBV7-2	TRBJ2-1	NA	CASSLRRASYNEQFF	TGTGCCAGCAGCTTAAGGCGGGCATCTTACAATGAGCAGTTCTTC
NA	TRBV25-1	TRBJ2-1	NA	CASSVGGRQFF	TGTGCCAGCAGTGTCGGGGGGCGGCAGTTCTTC
TRBD1	TRBV19	TRBJ2-7	NA	CASSVGQGASYEQYF	TGTGCCAGTAGTGTCGGACAGGGGGCCTCCTACGAGCAGTACTTC
TRBD1	TRBV14	TRBJ2-5	NA	CASSTLHPDRNRETQYF	TGTGCCAGCAGCACACTTCATCCGGACAGGAATAGGGAGACCCAGTACTTC
NA	TRBV4-1	TRBJ1-1	NA	CASSLSYRGMNTEAFF	TGCGCCAGCAGCCTGTCGTATAGGGGAATGAACACTGAAGCTTTCTTT
NA	TRBV4-1	TRBJ2-1	NA	CASSQEGDEQFF	TGCGCCAGCAGCCAAGAGGGGGATGAGCAGTTCTTC
NA	TRBV7-9	TRBJ2-7	few	CASEGGGYEQYF	TGTGCTAGCGAAGGGGGTGGCTACGAGCAGTACTTC
TRBD2	TRBV14	TRBJ2-1	NA	CASSQAHIESSGYNEQFF	TGTGCCAGCAGCCAAGCCCATATCGAGTCTAGCGGATACAATGAGCAGTTCTTC